The T cell receptor (beta chain) under discussion was sequenced for a study of tumor-infiltrating lymphocytes in localized non-small cell lung cancer. Profiled with immunoSEQ multiplex PCR; TCRdb holds only in-frame clones, not every one. Of thousands of clones listed, just under 65% are singletons. This clone has only one observation. Trimming removed 4 bases at V and 4 bases at J, with 15 bases between. The CDR3 has 15 amino acids. CDR1 is SGDLS, CDR2 YYNGEE, per germline. This TCR came from a human donor with non-small cell lung cancer. Sequencing used uninvolved lung tissue not adjacent to the tumor. This sequence joins TRBV9 and TRBJ2-1, with D unresolved. The CDR3 loop is CASSSAKGSYNEQFF. The CDR3 DNA reads as TGTGCCAGCAGCTCGGCGAAAGGGTCGTACAATGAGCAGTTCTTC. The complete variable domain, with remaining parts taken from reference TRBV9 and TRBJ2-1, reads DSGVTQTPKHLITATGQRVTLRCSPRSGDLSVYWYQQSLDQGLQFLIQYYNGEERAKGNILERFSAQQFPDLHSELNLSSLELGDSALYFCASSSAKGSYNEQFFGPGTRLTVL.